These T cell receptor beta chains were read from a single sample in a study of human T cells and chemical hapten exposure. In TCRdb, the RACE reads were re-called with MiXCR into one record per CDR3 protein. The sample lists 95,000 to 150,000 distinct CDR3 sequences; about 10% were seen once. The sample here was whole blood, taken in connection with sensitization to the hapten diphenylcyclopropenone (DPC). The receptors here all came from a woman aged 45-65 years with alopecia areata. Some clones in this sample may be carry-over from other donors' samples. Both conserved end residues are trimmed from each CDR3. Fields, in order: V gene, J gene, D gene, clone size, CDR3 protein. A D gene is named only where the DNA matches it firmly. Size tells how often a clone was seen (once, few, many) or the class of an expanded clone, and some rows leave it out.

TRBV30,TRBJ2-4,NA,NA,AWSPPSNIQY
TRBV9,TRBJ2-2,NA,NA,ASSVVGHSTGELF
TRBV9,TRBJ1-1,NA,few,ASSVGHNTEAF
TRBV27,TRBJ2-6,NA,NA,ASSLTTGAGANVLT
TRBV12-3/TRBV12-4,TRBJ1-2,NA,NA,ASSLTGDGYT
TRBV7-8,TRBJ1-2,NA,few,ASSPGRSHGYT
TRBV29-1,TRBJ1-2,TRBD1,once,IAEEGAWVGYT
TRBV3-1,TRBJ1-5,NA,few,ASSQVGAGQPQH
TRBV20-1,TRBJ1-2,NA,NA,SARGWADIYGYT
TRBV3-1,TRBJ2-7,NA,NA,ASSQVGGGDSYEQY
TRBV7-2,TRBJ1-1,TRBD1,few,ASSVQGSASRTF
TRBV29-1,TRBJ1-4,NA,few,SVEKPNEKLF
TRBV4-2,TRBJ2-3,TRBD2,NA,ASSQDAAGGADTQY
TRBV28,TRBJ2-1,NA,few,ASSFEDFSYNEQF
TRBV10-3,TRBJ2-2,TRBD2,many,AIKTGGRADTGELF
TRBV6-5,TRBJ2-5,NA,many,ASSYNPLGETQY
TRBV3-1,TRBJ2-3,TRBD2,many,ASSHSPSGGTSTDTQY
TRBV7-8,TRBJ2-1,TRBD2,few,ASSLGVASGNEQF
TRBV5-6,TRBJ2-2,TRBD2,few,ASSYGTSAGELF
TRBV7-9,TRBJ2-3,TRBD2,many,ASSSRLAGAGDTQY
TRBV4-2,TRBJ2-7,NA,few,ASSHSRGSTDEQY
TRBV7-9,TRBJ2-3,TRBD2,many,ASSLDQTSGTDTQY
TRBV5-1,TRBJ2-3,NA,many,ASSFSLGTDTQY
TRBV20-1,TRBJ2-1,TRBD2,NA,SAPEVASGGARNEQF
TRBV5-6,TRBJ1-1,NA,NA,ASSLRAGRVLNTEAF
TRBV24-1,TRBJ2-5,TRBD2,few,ATSDFTSGGETQY
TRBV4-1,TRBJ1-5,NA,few,ASSQEQGYQPQH
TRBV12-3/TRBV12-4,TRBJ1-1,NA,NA,ASSPPVWGTEAF
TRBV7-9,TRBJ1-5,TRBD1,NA,ASSLHPGTGAWQPQH
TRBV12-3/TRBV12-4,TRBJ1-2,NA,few,ASSLDFYGYT
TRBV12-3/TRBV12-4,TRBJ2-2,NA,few,ASSALGSGELF
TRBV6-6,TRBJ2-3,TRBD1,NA,ASSPGQGRTDTQY
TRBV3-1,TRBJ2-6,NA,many,ASNTPSGANVLT
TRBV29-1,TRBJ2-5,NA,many,SVEGQASGPRETQY
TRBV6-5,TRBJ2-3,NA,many,ASSYSGTSTDTQY
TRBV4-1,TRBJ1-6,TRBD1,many,ASSQAQTGSNSPLH
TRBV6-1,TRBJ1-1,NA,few,ATEKGGTEAF
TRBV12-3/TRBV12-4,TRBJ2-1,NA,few,ASSFRPRDEQF
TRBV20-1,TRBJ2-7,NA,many,SALDGGTFGSEQY
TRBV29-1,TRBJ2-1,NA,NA,SVEEVGEQF
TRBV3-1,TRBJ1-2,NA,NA,ASSFRDRTRTNYGYT
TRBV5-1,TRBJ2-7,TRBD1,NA,ASSFRQGSYEQY
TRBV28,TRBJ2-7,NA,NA,ASSLRYLSREQY